What follows describes a single T cell receptor beta chain. No antigen is known for it. Unmatched junction bases numbered 6, after V lost 5 bases and J lost 5 bases. The germline V gene has CDR1 SGHTA and CDR2 FQGTGA. This CDR3 is built from 14 residues. Vbeta (60) and Jbeta (13) primers were used in the PCR. Assay used: immunoSEQ multiplex PCR; TCRdb lists only in-frame clones, some missing. The table shows roughly 150,000 clones, with 65% to 85% occurring only once. The data belong to a study of cytomegalovirus exposure and HLA in healthy donors. Study as a whole: Assignment to the Caucasian-associated ancestry cluster applied to approximately 79% of the approximately 380 genotyped donors.

Study observations and caveats: Analysis was performed later, and it showed HLA-associated TCR beta chains to be more clonally expanded than equally common others. An Asian-associated ancestry cluster reportedly showed fewer N-insertions than the roughly 670-donor mean in a later analysis.

Sequenced material: PBMCs. This TCR derives from a woman aged 50 to 60 in good health and CMV-seropositive. This rearrangement joins TRBV7-3 to TRBJ2-7, with 10 bases fitting TRBD1. The CDR3 here is CASSPGTGVNEQYF. The CDR3, as DNA: TGTGCCAGCAGCCCGGGGACAGGGGTAAACGAGCAGTACTTC.